This entry concerns a single TCR beta chain. Its antigen is currently unknown. Germline CDR1 reads SEHNR; CDR2 reads FQNEAQ (reference sequence). The CDR3 has 16 residues. Trimming took 6 bases from V and 2 from J; bases not matched to a gene: 7. The sample originates from a study of shared clonotypes between healthy human individuals. Points from the study as a whole: The low donor count limited represented genetic and exposure-history diversity. Several donors held 5% to 5.5% of naive CD4 clonotypes in common.

Per the authors' pipeline: ImmunoSEQ supplied junction-only sequences lacking quality scores, so filtering was different. The assay was immunoSEQ multiplex PCR, and TCRdb's table has in-frame clones only and misses some. From that table come the V and J calls and clone size; the DNA was used to work out D and trimming. The table records 2 million to 3 million clones, 80% to 95% of them present only once. Those who donated, Caucasian adults without exception, all lived in Nashville, Tennessee. This sequence joins TRBV7-9 and TRBJ2-6; 7 nucleotides agree with TRBD1. The source of this sequence is a man younger than 30 in good health. Some clones in this sample may be carry-over from other donors' samples. Sequenced input: naive CD4+ T cells from PBMCs. Subset denoted: CD45RA+ positively selected. This chain's CDR3 is CASSFLGQPGANVLTF. In DNA form, the CDR3 reads TGTGCCAGCAGTTTTTTGGGACAGCCTGGGGCCAACGTCCTGACTTTC.